This T cell receptor beta chain was obtained from a study of blood T cells in healthy people across ages. This clonotype showed up just once. Its antigen is unidentified. Germline V CDR1 and CDR2: SNHLY, FYNNEI. The CDR3 spans 15 residues. V was trimmed by 0 bases and J by 9 bases, leaving 15 bases between them. A second roughly 6 to 12 cycle PCR used barcoded and J-beta primers. No fewer than 3 million CDR3-containing paired-end reads came from each sample. TCRdb re-called the 5' RACE reads with MiXCR, one entry per CDR3 protein. This table holds about 580,000 distinct CDR3 sequences, around half found once. Findings and caveats of the study: Naive T cell percentage showed a strong correlation with the diversity of TCR beta.

V usage is TRBV2 and J usage is TRBJ1-5, with a possible D match to TRBD1 (6 bases). This clonotype was obtained from a man older than 75 in good health. The sequenced material came from blood. The chain's CDR3 is CASSEAGGQGPPQHF. For the CDR3, the DNA is TGTGCCAGCAGTGAAGCTGGGGGGCAGGGTCCGCCCCAGCATTTT.